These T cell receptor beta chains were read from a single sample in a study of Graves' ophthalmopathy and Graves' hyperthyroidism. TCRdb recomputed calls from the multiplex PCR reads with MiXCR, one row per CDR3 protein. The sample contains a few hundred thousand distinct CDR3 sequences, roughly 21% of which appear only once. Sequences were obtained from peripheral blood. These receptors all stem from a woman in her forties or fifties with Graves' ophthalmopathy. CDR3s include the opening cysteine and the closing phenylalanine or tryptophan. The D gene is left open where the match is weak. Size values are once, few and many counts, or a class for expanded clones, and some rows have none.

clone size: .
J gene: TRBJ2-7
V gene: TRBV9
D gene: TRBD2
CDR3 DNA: TGTGCCAGCAGCGTAACCGGGACTAGCGGGCCTCACTCCTACGAGCAGTACTTC
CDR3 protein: CASSVTGTSGPHSYEQYF

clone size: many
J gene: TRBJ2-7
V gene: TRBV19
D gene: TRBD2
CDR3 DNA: TGTGCCAGGCGTTACAGGACTAGAGGCCACGAGCAGTACTTC
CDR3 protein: CARRYRTRGHEQYF

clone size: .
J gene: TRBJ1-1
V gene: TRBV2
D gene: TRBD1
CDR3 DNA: TGTGCCAGCACGTTGACAGGGGAGGGCACTGAAGCTTTCTTT
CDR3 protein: CASTLTGEGTEAFF

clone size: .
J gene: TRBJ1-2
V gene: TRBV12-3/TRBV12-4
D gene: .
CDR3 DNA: TGTGCCAGCAGCCGCGGGGGTATTAACTATGGCTACACCTTC
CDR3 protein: CASSRGGINYGYTF

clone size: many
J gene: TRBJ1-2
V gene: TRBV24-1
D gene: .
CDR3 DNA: TGTGCCACCAGTAAAAACAGGGAGGACTTCACCTTC
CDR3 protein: CATSKNREDFTF

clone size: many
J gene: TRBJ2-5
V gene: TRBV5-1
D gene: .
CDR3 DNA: TGTGCCAGCAGTCTCTCCGGGACCCAAGAGACCCAGTACTTC
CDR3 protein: CASSLSGTQETQYF

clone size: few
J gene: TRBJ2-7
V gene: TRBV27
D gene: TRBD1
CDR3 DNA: TGTGCCAGCAGTCAAAGACAGGGGCGCGAGCAGTACTTC
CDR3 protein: CASSQRQGREQYF

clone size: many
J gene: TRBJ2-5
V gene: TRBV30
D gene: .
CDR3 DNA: TGTGCCTGGAGAAAACCCCAGGGCGACCAGTACTTC
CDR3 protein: CAWRKPQGDQYF

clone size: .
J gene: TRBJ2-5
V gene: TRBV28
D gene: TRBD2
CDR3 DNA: TGTGCCAGCAGTTCAATATCACAACTAGCGGGAGGATGGGAGACCCAGTACTTC
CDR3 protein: CASSSISQLAGGWETQYF

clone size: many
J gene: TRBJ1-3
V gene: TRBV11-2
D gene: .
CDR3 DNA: TGTGCCAGCAGCTTGTCGCCCACCCTCGTTCTGGGAAACACCATATATTTT
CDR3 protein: CASSLSPTLVLGNTIYF

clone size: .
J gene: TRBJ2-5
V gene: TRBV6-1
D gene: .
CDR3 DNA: TGTGCCAGCAGTACAAAGGGACTGCGAGAGACCCAGTACTTC
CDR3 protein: CASSTKGLRETQYF

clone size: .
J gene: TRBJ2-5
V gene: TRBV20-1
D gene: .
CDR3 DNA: TGCAGTGCTAGAGTCGGGAGTTTGATAGAGACCCAGTACTTC
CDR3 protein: CSARVGSLIETQYF

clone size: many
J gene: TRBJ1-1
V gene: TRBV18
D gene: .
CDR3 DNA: TGTGCCAGCTCAAAACAGGGCGCTGAAGCTTTCTTT
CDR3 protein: CASSKQGAEAFF

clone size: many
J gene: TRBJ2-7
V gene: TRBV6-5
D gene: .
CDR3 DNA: TGTGCCAGCAGTCACCTTCAGGAGCCCCCGGACGAGCAGTACTTC
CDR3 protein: CASSHLQEPPDEQYF